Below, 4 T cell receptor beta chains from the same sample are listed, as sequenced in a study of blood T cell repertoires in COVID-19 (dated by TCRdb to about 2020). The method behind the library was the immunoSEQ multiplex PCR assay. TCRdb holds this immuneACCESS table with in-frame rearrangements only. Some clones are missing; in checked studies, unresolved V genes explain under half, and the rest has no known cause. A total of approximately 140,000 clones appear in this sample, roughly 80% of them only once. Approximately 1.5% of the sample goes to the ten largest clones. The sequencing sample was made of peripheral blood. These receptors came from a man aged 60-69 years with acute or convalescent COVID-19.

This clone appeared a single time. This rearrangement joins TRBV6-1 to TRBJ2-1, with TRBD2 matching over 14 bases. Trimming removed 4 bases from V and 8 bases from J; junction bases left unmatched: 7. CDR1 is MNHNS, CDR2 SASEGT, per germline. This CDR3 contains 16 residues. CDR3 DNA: TGTGCCAGCAGTGCCGGACTAGCGGGAGGATCCGATGAGCAGTTCTTC. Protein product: CASSAGLAGGSDEQFF.

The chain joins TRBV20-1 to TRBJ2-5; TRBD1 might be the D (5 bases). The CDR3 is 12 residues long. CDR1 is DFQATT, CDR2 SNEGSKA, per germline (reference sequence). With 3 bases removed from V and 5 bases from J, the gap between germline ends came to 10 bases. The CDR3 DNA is TGCAGTGCTAGTTACAAGGGGGAGACCCAGTACTTC. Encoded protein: CSASYKGETQYF.

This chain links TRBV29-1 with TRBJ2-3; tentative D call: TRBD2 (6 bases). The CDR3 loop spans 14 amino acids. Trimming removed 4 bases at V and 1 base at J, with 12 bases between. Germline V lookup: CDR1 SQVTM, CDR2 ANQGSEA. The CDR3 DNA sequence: TGCAGCGTTGGGTTGACGGGGGGCACAGATACGCAGTATTTT. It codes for CSVGLTGGTDTQYF.

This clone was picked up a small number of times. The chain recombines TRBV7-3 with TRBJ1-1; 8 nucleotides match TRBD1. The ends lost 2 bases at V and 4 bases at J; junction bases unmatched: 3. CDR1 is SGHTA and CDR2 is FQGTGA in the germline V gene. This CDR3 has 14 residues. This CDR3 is CASSLSGGRTEAFF. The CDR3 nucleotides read TGTGCCAGCAGCTTATCAGGGGGCCGCACTGAAGCTTTCTTT.